This passage covers 16 T cell receptor beta chains from one sample sequenced in a study of CD8 T cells in Susac syndrome. An input of roughly 0.5 to 1 ug of RNA was subjected to reverse transcription using random hexamers. TCRdb independently ran MiXCR on the immunoSEQ multiplex PCR reads; one entry per CDR3 protein. The table shows some 300,000 distinct CDR3 sequences, with almost 85% occurring only once. Sequencing input: CD8+ T cells from PBMCs. These receptors were obtained from a human donor with multiple sclerosis.

The chain joins TRBV19 to TRBJ2-6, with D unclear. Trimming removed 3 bases at V and 3 bases at J, with 9 bases between. The CDR3 runs 15 residues. Germline-derived CDR1 and CDR2 are LNHDA and SQIVND (reference sequence). In nucleotides, the CDR3 is TGTGCCAGTAGTATCCTTCCAGTTGGGGCCAACGTCCTGACTTTC. This sequence encodes CASSILPVGANVLTF.

The chain recombines TRBV7-9 with TRBJ2-1, with a possible D match to TRBD1 (5 bases). The CDR3 spans 12 residues. Trimming removed 5 bases at V and 9 bases at J, with 11 bases between. Germline V gene lookup returns CDR1 SEHNR and CDR2 FQNEAQ (reference sequence). This CDR3 reads CASSLSDIEQFF. The CDR3 DNA reads as TGTGCCAGCAGCCTATCGGACATTGAGCAGTTCTTC.

The CDR3 protein is CATREENTEAFF. The CDR3 DNA reads TGTGCCACTCGGGAGGAGAACACTGAAGCTTTCTTT. The chain has TRBV7-9 and TRBJ1-1; D is unclear. Between the trimmed V and J ends, which lost 10 bases and 1 base, there was a span of 10 bases. Germline V CDR1 and CDR2: SEHNR, FQNEAQ (reference sequence). This CDR3 has 12 residues.

This chain links TRBV28 with TRBJ1-2; 9 nucleotides align to TRBD1. This CDR3 has 16 residues. Trimming at V came to 4 bases and at J to 2 bases, leaving 8 bases not matched to a gene. The germline gives CDR1 MDHEN, CDR2 SYDVKM. The CDR3 bases are TGTGCCAGCAGTTCCTATCGGGACAGGGAGAACTATGGCTACACCTTC. Translation gives CASSSYRDRENYGYTF.

The gene calls are TRBV28 and TRBJ1-1; perhaps TRBD1 as D (5 bases). Looked up from germline, CDR1 is MDHEN and CDR2 is SYDVKM. The CDR3 runs 17 residues. The V end was cut by 3 bases, the J end by 0 bases, with 17 bases between. The CDR3 DNA follows: TGTGCCAGCAGTTTCGAAAATCTGCAGGGCATGAACACTGAAGCTTTCTTT. Translated: CASSFENLQGMNTEAFF.

This chain links TRBV4-1 with TRBJ2-7; 9 nucleotides align to TRBD2. The germline V gene has CDR1 MGHRA and CDR2 YSYEKL. After removal of 2 bases from V and 7 bases from J, the junction contained 9 bases not matched to a gene. The CDR3 totals 15 residues. The CDR3 region has the DNA TGCGCCAGCAGCCAACTAGCGGGATTACGACGGGAGCAGTACTTC. Amino acids: CASSQLAGLRREQYF.

The chain recombines TRBV27 with TRBJ2-1; 8 nucleotides align to TRBD1. Losses at the gene ends were 5 bases for V and 3 bases for J; bases not matched to a gene: 9. This CDR3 comprises 16 residues. Germline CDR1 and CDR2: MNHEY and SMNVEV (reference sequence). For the CDR3, the DNA is TGTGCCAGCAGTAGCGCCTCAGGGGGCTACTACAATGAGCAGTTCTTC. It translates to CASSSASGGYYNEQFF.

The chain recombines TRBV5-1 with TRBJ2-7; 11 nucleotides line up with TRBD1. This CDR3 has 14 amino acids. The germline CDR1 and CDR2 sequences are SGHRS and YFSETQ. Trimming at V came to 4 bases and at J to 3 bases, leaving 3 bases not matched to a gene. CDR3 loop: CASSMDRGLYEQYF. The CDR3 bases are TGCGCCAGCAGCATGGACAGGGGGCTCTACGAGCAGTACTTC. Filled out from reference TRBV5-1 and TRBJ2-7, the complete variable domain reads KAGVTQTPRYLIKTRGQQVTLSCSPISGHRSVSWYQQTPGQGLQFLFEYFSETQRNKGNFPGRFSGRQFSNSRSEMNVSTLELGDSALYLCASSMDRGLYEQYFGPGTRLTVT.

The CDR3 DNA follows: TGTGCCAGTAGTATTGGGTCGGGCACAGATACGCAGTATTTT. Translation: CASSIGSGTDTQYF. The chain employs TRBV19 and TRBJ2-3; D unresolved. The germline gives CDR1 LNHDA, CDR2 SQIVND (reference sequence). This CDR3 region has 14 residues. The V end was cut by 3 bases, the J end by 1 base, with 8 bases between.

DNA of the CDR3: TGTGCCAGCAGTTACGGGGCAACCGCAAGGGGAGCTTTCTTT. It specifies CASSYGATARGAFF. The V call is TRBV6-5, the J call TRBJ1-1; D might be TRBD1 (5 bases). CDR1 and CDR2 (germline): MNHEY, SVGAGI. Trimming stripped 2 bases from V and 10 bases from J, with 17 bases between. The CDR3 has 14 amino acids.

V is TRBV12-3 or TRBV12-4 and J is TRBJ1-2; D perhaps matches TRBD1 (6 bases). The CDR3 length is 14 residues. V lost 5 bases and J 1 base, leaving 11 bases between the germline ends. DNA for the CDR3: TGTGCCAGCAGTCCGGGACATTTTAACTATGGCTACACCTTC. Amino acid sequence: CASSPGHFNYGYTF.

The chain employs TRBV7-9 and TRBJ1-3; D remains ambiguous. This CDR3 region has 16 residues. The germline gives CDR1 SEHNR, CDR2 FQNEAQ (reference sequence). V was cut by 8 bases and J by 0 bases, with 17 bases left in between. The CDR3 region has the DNA TGTGCCAGCCAAACCGCTGACTTTAGCTCTGGAAACACCATATATTTT. Its translation is CASQTADFSSGNTIYF. Supplemented by reference TRBV7-9 and TRBJ1-3, the full variable domain reads DTGVSQNPRHKITKRGQNVTFRCDPISEHNRLYWYRQTLGQGPEFLTYFQNEAQLEKSRLLSDRFSAERPKGSFSTLEIQRTEQGDSAMYLCASQTADFSSGNTIYFGEGSWLTVV.

CDR3 amino acids: CASSIRSGSEQYF. Written as DNA, the CDR3 is TGTGCCAGTAGTATCCGGTCGGGGAGCGAGCAGTACTTC. V is TRBV19 and J is TRBJ2-7; TRBD2 is a possible D gene (5 bases). V was cut by 3 bases and J by 6 bases, with 12 bases left in between. This CDR3 is built from 13 residues. CDR1 is LNHDA, CDR2 SQIVND, per germline (reference sequence).

The V and J genes are TRBV2 and TRBJ2-2; TRBD2 matches at 8 bases. The germline gives CDR1 SNHLY, CDR2 FYNNEI. The CDR3 covers 16 residues. The V and J ends lost 5 bases and 6 bases, in that order; junction bases with no gene match: 11. Written as DNA, the CDR3 is TGTGCCAGCAGTCTCCCCGGGACTAGGATCCCCGGGGAGCTGTTTTTT. Protein sequence: CASSLPGTRIPGELFF. Using reference TRBV2 and TRBJ2-2 for the parts outside the CDR3, the full variable domain is EPEVTQTPSHQVTQMGQEVILRCVPISNHLYFYWYRQILGQKVEFLVSFYNNEISEKSEIFDDQFSVERPDGSNFTLKIRSTKLEDSAMYFCASSLPGTRIPGELFFGEGSRLTVL.

V gene TRBV7-2 combines with J gene TRBJ1-2; D gene uncertain. With 4 bases removed from V and 2 bases from J, the gap between germline ends came to 8 bases. Germline loops: CDR1 SGHTA, CDR2 FQGNSA. The CDR3 extends over 13 amino acids. The DNA of the CDR3 is TGTGCCAGCAGCTCTATTACAAACTATGGCTACACCTTC. This codes for CASSSITNYGYTF.

V usage is TRBV5-4 and J usage is TRBJ2-1; 8 bases map to TRBD2. J gave up 5 bases and V 4 bases, and 8 bases lay outside the gene matches. The CDR3 is 15 residues long. Germline V gene data show CDR1 as SGHNT and CDR2 as YYREEE (reference sequence). The CDR3 coding sequence is TGTGCCAGCAGCCCGATTACTAGCGGAGACAATGAGCAGTTCTTC. Its protein product is CASSPITSGDNEQFF.